This T cell receptor (beta chain) stems from a study of blood T cell repertoires in COVID-19. Trimming removed 5 bases from V and 1 base from J, with 18 bases in between. The germline gives CDR1 SGHTA, CDR2 FQGNSA. This CDR3 contains 18 residues. Method: immunoSEQ multiplex PCR; TCRdb's copy keeps in-frame clones and lacks some. The table includes some 89,000 clones, 90% detected once. This chain connects TRBV7-2 to TRBJ2-6, with D possibly being TRBD2 (7 bases). The sequenced sample was peripheral blood. This clonotype was obtained from a man aged 55-75 years with acute or convalescent COVID-19. CDR3 coding DNA: TGTGCCAGCAGCCTAAGGGGGGGTGAGACATCTGGGGCCAACGTCCTGACTTTC. Translation: CASSLRGGETSGANVLTF.